This record covers a single T cell receptor beta chain. No antigen is known for it. With 0 bases removed from V and 6 bases from J, the gap between germline ends came to 15 bases. There are 17 residues in the CDR3. Germline V gene data show CDR1 as ENHRY and CDR2 as SYGVKD. The data derive from a study of cytomegalovirus exposure and HLA in healthy donors. General study points: The authors enumerated over 150 TCR beta chains as linked to cytomegalovirus.

The PCR contained 60 Vbeta and 13 Jbeta primers. The repertoire was sequenced with immunoSEQ multiplex PCR; TCRdb's copy has only in-frame clones and lacks some. The sample records 85,000 to 130,000 clones, under 80% being singletons. The clonotype originates from a woman aged 50 to 60 in good health and CMV-seropositive. This chain links TRBV10-3 with TRBJ1-6; D unresolved. Input material: PBMCs. This CDR3 is CAISESLVPASNSPLHF. The CDR3 DNA sequence: TGTGCCATCAGTGAGTCTCTAGTCCCCGCCAGTAATTCACCCCTCCACTTT.